This T cell receptor beta chain was identified in a study of neurological immune-mediated disorders. About the research overall: Of around 35 multiple sclerosis patients, some 30 were relapsing-remitting and 3 secondary progressive.

This clonotype has at least ten counts. PBMCs stored at -80 C, 2 million in total, were the source of the unsorted libraries. The cDNA was synthesized by means of template-switch 5'RACE, which was carried out with 10-nucleotide random UMIs. TCRdb used MiXCR to reprocess the 5' RACE reads, holding one entry per CDR3 protein. The sample shows about 120,000 distinct CDR3 sequences, roughly 3.2% of them seen only once. The sequence was collected from a woman in her 30s with multiple sclerosis. Specimen: PBMCs.

The CDR3 DNA is TGCAGCGTTGGAGGGGGACAGGGGGATGAGTCCCAGCATTTT. Amino acid sequence: CSVGGGQGDESQHF. V usage is TRBV29-1 and J usage is TRBJ1-5; 11 bases line up with TRBD1. Germline assignment: CDR1 SQVTM and CDR2 ANQGSEA. This CDR3 region has 14 residues. The J segment lost 11 bases and the V segment lost 4 bases, leaving 10 bases of the junction unmatched.